The clone carrying this TCR beta chain was seen just once. These data are taken from a study of blood T cell repertoires in COVID-19. As for the study in general: Collection of acute and convalescent COVID-19 samples took place in the United States, Italy and Spain. The cDNA or gDNA used as material had been derived from T cells, B-cell-depleted T cells, or PBMCs.

V lost 1 base and J lost 7, with 16 bases in between. This CDR3 contains 15 residues. The germline gives CDR1 LNHNV, CDR2 YYDKDF (reference sequence). Produced via immunoSEQ multiplex PCR; TCRdb's table is partial and in-frame only. The sample consists of about 270,000 clones, 86% of them appearing once. The sample was peripheral blood. The TCR originated in a man aged 40-49 years with active or convalescent COVID-19. The V and J genes are TRBV15 and TRBJ1-2; tentative D call: TRBD1 (6 bases). This CDR3 reads CATSRARQEDPGYTF. The DNA for the CDR3 is TGTGCCACCAGCAGAGCGCGACAGGAGGATCCTGGCTACACCTTC.